This is a list of T cell receptor beta chains from one sample in a study of T-cell memory formation after mild COVID-19. One entry per CDR3 protein, called by TCRdb with MiXCR from the 5' RACE reads. The sample records fewer than 250,000 distinct CDR3 sequences, approximately 30% being singletons. Source material: PBMCs or a T cell subset sorted from them (not recorded which). All receptors derive from an adult woman who had mild COVID-19 (a few samples of this study predate the infection). Cell type and time point are not known. Both conserved end residues are part of each CDR3. A D gene is named only where the DNA matches it firmly. Part of the rows lack a size; the others show once, few, many or a class for expanded clones.

V gene: TRBV5-1; D gene: .; clone size: .; J gene: TRBJ1-1; CDR3 DNA: TGCGCCAGCAGCTCTACGACGGGACCTGGTGAAGCTTTCTTT; CDR3 protein: CASSSTTGPGEAFF
V gene: TRBV19; D gene: TRBD2; clone size: .; J gene: TRBJ2-2; CDR3 DNA: TGTGCCAGTACCCGAGGTCGGGGGGGCGCCGGGGAGCTGTTTTTT; CDR3 protein: CASTRGRGGAGELFF
V gene: TRBV2; D gene: TRBD1; clone size: .; J gene: TRBJ2-1; CDR3 DNA: TGTGCCAGCATGTACGACAGGGAAGAGTTCTTC; CDR3 protein: CASMYDREEFF
V gene: TRBV13; D gene: TRBD2; clone size: few; J gene: TRBJ2-2; CDR3 DNA: TGTGCCAGCAGCTTTTCAGCGGGGAGGAACACCGGGGAGCTGTTTTTT; CDR3 protein: CASSFSAGRNTGELFF
V gene: TRBV6-2/TRBV6-3; D gene: TRBD2; clone size: few; J gene: TRBJ2-7; CDR3 DNA: TGTGCCTCGACCGGGACTAATTACGAGCAGTACTTC; CDR3 protein: CASTGTNYEQYF
V gene: TRBV12-3/TRBV12-4; D gene: .; clone size: few; J gene: TRBJ2-7; CDR3 DNA: TGTGCCAGCAGCCCGGGCGACGAGCAGTACTTC; CDR3 protein: CASSPGDEQYF
V gene: TRBV4-2; D gene: TRBD1; clone size: .; J gene: TRBJ2-7; CDR3 DNA: TGTGCCAGCAGCCAGGAGGACAGGAGTTCCTACGAGCAGTACTTC; CDR3 protein: CASSQEDRSSYEQYF
V gene: TRBV9; D gene: .; clone size: few; J gene: TRBJ1-6; CDR3 DNA: TGTGCCAGCAGCGTAGGTGGAGGGGGTAGTTCACCCCTCCACTTT; CDR3 protein: CASSVGGGGSSPLHF
V gene: TRBV9; D gene: .; clone size: few; J gene: TRBJ2-2; CDR3 DNA: TGTGCCAGCAGCCCTCAGTTGGGCGGGGAGCTGTTTTTT; CDR3 protein: CASSPQLGGELFF
V gene: TRBV18; D gene: .; clone size: many; J gene: TRBJ2-7; CDR3 DNA: TGTGCCAGCTCACCACCCGACGGTGATTACGAGCAGTACTTC; CDR3 protein: CASSPPDGDYEQYF
V gene: TRBV5-1; D gene: .; clone size: .; J gene: TRBJ1-1; CDR3 DNA: TGCGCCAGCAGCTTGGCGGGGAACCCTGAAGCTTTCTTT; CDR3 protein: CASSLAGNPEAFF
V gene: TRBV5-6; D gene: TRBD1; clone size: .; J gene: TRBJ2-7; CDR3 DNA: TGTGCCAGCAGCTCACCATTGCAGGGGGCCGAGCAGTACTTC; CDR3 protein: CASSSPLQGAEQYF
V gene: TRBV12-3/TRBV12-4; D gene: TRBD1; clone size: .; J gene: TRBJ1-5; CDR3 DNA: TGTGCCAGCAGGGGACAGGGACATAGCAATCAGCCCCAGCATTTT; CDR3 protein: CASRGQGHSNQPQHF
V gene: TRBV5-1; D gene: .; clone size: once; J gene: TRBJ1-5; CDR3 DNA: TGCGCCAGCAGCTTGGCCTCGGGTCAGCCCCAGCATTTT; CDR3 protein: CASSLASGQPQHF
V gene: TRBV2; D gene: TRBD1; clone size: .; J gene: TRBJ2-4; CDR3 DNA: TGTGCCAGCAGTTTAACCGTCAGGGGGGCCAAAAACATTCAGTACTTC; CDR3 protein: CASSLTVRGAKNIQYF
V gene: TRBV12-5; D gene: TRBD2; clone size: .; J gene: TRBJ2-3; CDR3 DNA: TGTGCTAGTGGTTGGGGGCTCGAGCGGGAGCCTACAGATACGCAGTATTTT; CDR3 protein: CASGWGLEREPTDTQYF
V gene: TRBV2; D gene: .; clone size: .; J gene: TRBJ1-2; CDR3 DNA: TGTGCCAGCACTCAAGGGGGTGGCTACACCTTC; CDR3 protein: CASTQGGGYTF
V gene: TRBV12-3/TRBV12-4; D gene: TRBD2; clone size: .; J gene: TRBJ2-1; CDR3 DNA: TGTGCCAGCAGTTTAATTCCCGGTTTTGCGGGAGGGCCTTCAGCTAGATACAATGAGCAGTTCTTC; CDR3 protein: CASSLIPGFAGGPSARYNEQFF
V gene: TRBV6-5; D gene: TRBD1; clone size: few; J gene: TRBJ1-1; CDR3 DNA: TGTGCCAGCAGGAGACAGGGGAAAGCTTTCTTT; CDR3 protein: CASRRQGKAFF
V gene: TRBV7-6; D gene: .; clone size: few; J gene: TRBJ2-5; CDR3 DNA: TGTGCCAGCAGCTCGGCCGCTACTAAACAAGAGACCCAGTACTTC; CDR3 protein: CASSSAATKQETQYF
V gene: TRBV18; D gene: TRBD1; clone size: .; J gene: TRBJ1-1; CDR3 DNA: TGTGCCAGCTCACCACAGGAAGGGGGCATGATGAACACTGAAGCTTTCTTT; CDR3 protein: CASSPQEGGMMNTEAFF
V gene: TRBV3-1; D gene: .; clone size: .; J gene: TRBJ1-1; CDR3 DNA: TGTGCCAGCAGCCAAGATAGTCAGATCACTGAAGCTTTCTTT; CDR3 protein: CASSQDSQITEAFF
V gene: TRBV7-9; D gene: TRBD2; clone size: few; J gene: TRBJ2-3; CDR3 DNA: TGTGCCAGCAGCTCCCGGGGGGAAACAGATACGCAGTATTTT; CDR3 protein: CASSSRGETDTQYF
V gene: TRBV9; D gene: .; clone size: .; J gene: TRBJ2-3; CDR3 DNA: TGTGCCAGCAGCGTAGGATGGGGGAGAGGCACAGATACGCAGTATTTT; CDR3 protein: CASSVGWGRGTDTQYF
V gene: TRBV29-1; D gene: .; clone size: few; J gene: TRBJ2-5; CDR3 DNA: TGCAGCGTTGGGACAGTGGGAGAGACCCAGTACTTC; CDR3 protein: CSVGTVGETQYF
V gene: TRBV2; D gene: .; clone size: medium-sized; J gene: TRBJ2-2; CDR3 DNA: TGTGCCAGCAGTGCCCGGGTTGTCGGGGAGCTGTTTTTT; CDR3 protein: CASSARVVGELFF
V gene: TRBV7-8; D gene: TRBD2; clone size: .; J gene: TRBJ2-3; CDR3 DNA: TGTGCCAGCAGCTGGCGGGGGAGCACAGATACGCAGTATTTT; CDR3 protein: CASSWRGSTDTQYF
V gene: TRBV7-8; D gene: TRBD2; clone size: few; J gene: TRBJ2-1; CDR3 DNA: TGTGCCAGCAGCCGTAGCGGGAGCCCCTACAATGAGCAGTTCTTC; CDR3 protein: CASSRSGSPYNEQFF
V gene: TRBV15; D gene: TRBD1; clone size: .; J gene: TRBJ2-1; CDR3 DNA: TGTGCCACCAGCAGAGCGACAGGGTTTGAGCAGTTCTTC; CDR3 protein: CATSRATGFEQFF
V gene: TRBV20-1; D gene: .; clone size: few; J gene: TRBJ1-1; CDR3 DNA: TGCAGTGCTGGGAACACTGAAGCTTTCTTT; CDR3 protein: CSAGNTEAFF
V gene: TRBV30; D gene: .; clone size: .; J gene: TRBJ2-5; CDR3 DNA: TGTGCCTGGAGTACAGGGTTACAAGAGACCCAGTACTTC; CDR3 protein: CAWSTGLQETQYF
V gene: TRBV6-1; D gene: TRBD1; clone size: .; J gene: TRBJ1-2; CDR3 DNA: TGTGCCAGCAGTGTTGAAGGGACAGGGAGATTAGACTATGGCTACACCTTC; CDR3 protein: CASSVEGTGRLDYGYTF
V gene: TRBV11-3; D gene: .; clone size: .; J gene: TRBJ2-1; CDR3 DNA: TGTGCCAGCAGCACCCCCCGACAGAGCTCCTACAATGAGCAGTTCTTC; CDR3 protein: CASSTPRQSSYNEQFF
V gene: TRBV14; D gene: .; clone size: once; J gene: TRBJ2-7; CDR3 DNA: TGTGCCAGCAGCCAAGAAGGGGGTGTCTCCTACGAGCAGTACTTC; CDR3 protein: CASSQEGGVSYEQYF
V gene: TRBV27; D gene: TRBD1; clone size: many; J gene: TRBJ2-5; CDR3 DNA: TGTGCCACTTGGTCCGGGACAGGGTATCAAGAGACCCAGTACTTC; CDR3 protein: CATWSGTGYQETQYF
V gene: TRBV19; D gene: TRBD2; clone size: .; J gene: TRBJ2-1; CDR3 DNA: TGTGCCAGTAGTATTTCGGCGGGAGTAGGTGAGCAGTTCTTC; CDR3 protein: CASSISAGVGEQFF
V gene: TRBV7-3; D gene: .; clone size: .; J gene: TRBJ2-6; CDR3 DNA: TGTGCCAGCAGTATAAACTCTGGGGCCAACGTCCTGACTTTC; CDR3 protein: CASSINSGANVLTF
V gene: TRBV23-1; D gene: TRBD2; clone size: few; J gene: TRBJ2-1; CDR3 DNA: TGCGCCAGCAGTCACAATCAAAACCCTCTGGGACTAGCGGGAGGGCCTTACAATGAGCAGTTCTTC; CDR3 protein: CASSHNQNPLGLAGGPYNEQFF
V gene: TRBV20-1; D gene: .; clone size: .; J gene: TRBJ2-3; CDR3 DNA: TGCAGTGGTATCCCCTCCTCTCCTCCTTCGCAGTATTTT; CDR3 protein: CSGIPSSPPSQYF
V gene: TRBV10-3; D gene: TRBD2; clone size: few; J gene: TRBJ2-7; CDR3 DNA: TGTGCCATCAGTGAGTCGGTGCGGGGGAGCTCCTACGAGCAGTACTTC; CDR3 protein: CAISESVRGSSYEQYF
V gene: TRBV19; D gene: .; clone size: few; J gene: TRBJ2-1; CDR3 DNA: TGTGCCAGTAGTATCTGGCTGTACAATGAGCAGTTCTTC; CDR3 protein: CASSIWLYNEQFF
V gene: TRBV4-3; D gene: .; clone size: .; J gene: TRBJ2-7; CDR3 DNA: TGCGCCAGCAGCCAGACTCGTGGGGTTGGCGAGCAGTACTTC; CDR3 protein: CASSQTRGVGEQYF
V gene: TRBV7-9; D gene: .; clone size: few; J gene: TRBJ2-3; CDR3 DNA: TGTGCCAGCAGCTCGATTCAGGGGCTAGCGGCCACAGATACGCAGTATTTT; CDR3 protein: CASSSIQGLAATDTQYF
V gene: TRBV6-5; D gene: .; clone size: few; J gene: TRBJ1-2; CDR3 DNA: TGTGCCAGCAGTTACGCGGACCGCGGCTATGGCTACACCTTC; CDR3 protein: CASSYADRGYGYTF
V gene: TRBV12-3/TRBV12-4; D gene: TRBD2; clone size: .; J gene: TRBJ2-7; CDR3 DNA: TGTGCCAGCGGGACTAGCGCCTACGAGCAGTACTTC; CDR3 protein: CASGTSAYEQYF
V gene: TRBV2; D gene: TRBD1; clone size: .; J gene: TRBJ1-2; CDR3 DNA: TGTGCCAGCAGCGACAGGGGGGACTATGGCTACACCTTC; CDR3 protein: CASSDRGDYGYTF
V gene: TRBV9; D gene: .; clone size: .; J gene: TRBJ2-7; CDR3 DNA: TGTGCCAGCAGCTCGAGCCCAGGGATCGAGCAGTACTTC; CDR3 protein: CASSSSPGIEQYF
V gene: TRBV5-1; D gene: .; clone size: .; J gene: TRBJ2-5; CDR3 DNA: TGCGCCAGCAGTTTCTTCGGACGCACACAAGAGACCCAGTACTTC; CDR3 protein: CASSFFGRTQETQYF
V gene: TRBV11-3; D gene: TRBD2; clone size: few; J gene: TRBJ2-1; CDR3 DNA: TGTGCCAGCAGCCGGGGTCAGACTAGCGGGAAGGGTGAGCAGTTCTTC; CDR3 protein: CASSRGQTSGKGEQFF
V gene: TRBV20-1; D gene: .; clone size: once; J gene: TRBJ2-2; CDR3 DNA: TGCAGTGCTAGAGATCAGCCCGGGGAGCTGTTTTTT; CDR3 protein: CSARDQPGELFF
V gene: TRBV5-1; D gene: .; clone size: few; J gene: TRBJ2-1; CDR3 DNA: TGCGCCAGCTCCCGCCCCTCGGGGACCTACAATGAGCAGTTCTTC; CDR3 protein: CASSRPSGTYNEQFF
V gene: TRBV6-2/TRBV6-3; D gene: TRBD1; clone size: .; J gene: TRBJ2-6; CDR3 DNA: TGTGCCAGCAGTTACGGAACAGGGGTCCCTGGGGCCAACGTCCTGACTTTC; CDR3 protein: CASSYGTGVPGANVLTF
V gene: TRBV7-2; D gene: .; clone size: many; J gene: TRBJ2-5; CDR3 DNA: TGTGCCAGCAGCTTAGAACGGGAGAGGTTAATGGAGACCCAGTACTTC; CDR3 protein: CASSLERERLMETQYF